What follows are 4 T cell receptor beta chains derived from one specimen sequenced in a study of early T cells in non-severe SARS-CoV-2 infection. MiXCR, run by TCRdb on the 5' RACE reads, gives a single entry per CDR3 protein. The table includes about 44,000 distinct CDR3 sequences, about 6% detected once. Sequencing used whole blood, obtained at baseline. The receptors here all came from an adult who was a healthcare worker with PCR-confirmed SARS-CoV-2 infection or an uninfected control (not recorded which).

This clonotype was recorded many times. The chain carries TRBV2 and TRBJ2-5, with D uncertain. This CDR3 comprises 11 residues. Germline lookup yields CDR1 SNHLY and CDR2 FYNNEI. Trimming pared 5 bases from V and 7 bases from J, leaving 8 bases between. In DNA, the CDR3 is TGTGCCAGCAGTCCCCCCGGGACCCAGTACTTC. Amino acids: CASSPPGTQYF. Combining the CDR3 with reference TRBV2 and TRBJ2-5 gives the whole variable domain EPEVTQTPSHQVTQMGQEVILRCVPISNHLYFYWYRQILGQKVEFLVSFYNNEISEKSEIFDDQFSVERPDGSNFTLKIRSTKLEDSAMYFCASSPPGTQYFGPGTRLLVL.

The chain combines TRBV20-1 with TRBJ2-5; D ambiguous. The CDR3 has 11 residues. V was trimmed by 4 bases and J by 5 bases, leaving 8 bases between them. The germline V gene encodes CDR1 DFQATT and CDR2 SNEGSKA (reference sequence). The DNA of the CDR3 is TGCAGTGCTACCATACGGGAGACCCAGTACTTC. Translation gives CSATIRETQYF.

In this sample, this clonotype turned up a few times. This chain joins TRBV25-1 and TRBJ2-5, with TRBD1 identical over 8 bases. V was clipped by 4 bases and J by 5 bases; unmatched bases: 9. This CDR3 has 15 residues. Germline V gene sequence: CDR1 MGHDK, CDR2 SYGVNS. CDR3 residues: CASSAPPGQEETQYF. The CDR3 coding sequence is TGTGCCAGCAGTGCTCCACCGGGACAGGAGGAGACCCAGTACTTC. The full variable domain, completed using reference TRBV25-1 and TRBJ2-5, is EADIYQTPRYLVIGTGKKITLECSQTMGHDKMYWYQQDPGMELHLIHYSYGVNSTEKGDLSSESTVSRIRTEHFPLTLESARPSHTSQYLCASSAPPGQEETQYFGPGTRLLVL.

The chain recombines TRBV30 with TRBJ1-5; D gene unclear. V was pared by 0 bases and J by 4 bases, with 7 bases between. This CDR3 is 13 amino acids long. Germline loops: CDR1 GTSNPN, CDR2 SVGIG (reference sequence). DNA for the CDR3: TGTGCCTGGAGTGTACGGGGTAATCAGCCCCAGCATTTT. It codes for CAWSVRGNQPQHF. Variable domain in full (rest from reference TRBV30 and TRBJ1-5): SQTIHQWPATLVQPVGSPLSLECTVEGTSNPNLYWYRQAAGRGLQLLFYSVGIGQISSEVPQNLSASRPQDRQFILSSKKLLLSDSGFYLCAWSVRGNQPQHFGDGTRLSIL.